This TCR beta chain originates from a study of cytomegalovirus exposure and HLA in healthy donors. On the study more broadly: Early on, a data release was issued that held some 91 million unique TCRs from HLA-typed donors. The Caucasian-associated ancestry cluster contained 81% of the approximately 390 genotyped donors.

This clone was detected once. Its matching antigen is unknown. Study results and limitations: A later analysis showed HLA-associated TCR beta chains outstripping equally common others in clonal expansion.

The PCR employed 60 Vbeta primers together with 13 Jbeta primers. Sequencing used immunoSEQ multiplex PCR; TCRdb keeps in-frame clones, though not all of them. Of 120,000 or so clones listed, around 84% were seen once; the top ten hold 6.3%. Losses at the gene ends were 0 bases for V and 5 bases for J; bases not matched to a gene: 8. Germline assignment: CDR1 SGHDN and CDR2 FVKESK. The CDR3 totals 16 residues. The chain couples TRBV14 to TRBJ2-5, with 8 bases aligning to TRBD2. This receptor was taken from a woman aged 40-49 years in good health and CMV-seronegative. Sequenced: PBMCs. The CDR3 sequence: CASSQDKAGAWETQYF. The DNA of the CDR3 is TGTGCCAGCAGCCAAGATAAAGCGGGAGCCTGGGAGACCCAGTACTTC.